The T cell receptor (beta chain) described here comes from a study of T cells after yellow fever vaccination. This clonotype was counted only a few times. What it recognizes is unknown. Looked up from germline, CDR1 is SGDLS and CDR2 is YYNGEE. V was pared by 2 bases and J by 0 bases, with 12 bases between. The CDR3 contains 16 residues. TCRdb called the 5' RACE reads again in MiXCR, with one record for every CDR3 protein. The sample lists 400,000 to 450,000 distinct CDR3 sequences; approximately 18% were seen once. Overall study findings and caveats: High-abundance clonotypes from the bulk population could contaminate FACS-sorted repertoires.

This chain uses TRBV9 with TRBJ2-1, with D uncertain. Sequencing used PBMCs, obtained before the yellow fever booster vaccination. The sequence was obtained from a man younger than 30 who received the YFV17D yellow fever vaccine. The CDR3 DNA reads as TGTGCCAGCAGCGTCCGGACGCCTAGCTCCTACAATGAGCAGTTCTTC. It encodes CASSVRTPSSYNEQFF.